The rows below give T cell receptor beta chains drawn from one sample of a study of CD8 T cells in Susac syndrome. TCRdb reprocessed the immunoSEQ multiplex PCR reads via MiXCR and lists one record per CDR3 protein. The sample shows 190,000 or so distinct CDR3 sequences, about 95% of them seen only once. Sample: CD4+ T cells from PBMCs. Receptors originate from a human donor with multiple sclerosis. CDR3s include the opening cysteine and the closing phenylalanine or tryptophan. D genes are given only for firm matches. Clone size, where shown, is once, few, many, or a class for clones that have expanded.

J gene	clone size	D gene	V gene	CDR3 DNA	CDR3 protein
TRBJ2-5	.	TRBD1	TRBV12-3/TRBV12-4	TGTGCCAGCACCTTTAGGAGGACAGGGAGACAAGAGACCCAGTACTTC	CASTFRRTGRQETQYF
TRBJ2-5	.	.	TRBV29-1	TGCAGCGTTGAGCAGTACTCCGCGGAGACCCAGTACTTC	CSVEQYSAETQYF
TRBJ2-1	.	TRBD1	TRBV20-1	TGCAGTGCTCCGACAGGGGAGAGCTCCTACAATGAGCAGTTCTTC	CSAPTGESSYNEQFF
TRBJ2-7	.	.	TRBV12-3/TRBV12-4	TGTGCCAGCAGTCCCCGAGCGGCCTACGAGCAGTACTTC	CASSPRAAYEQYF
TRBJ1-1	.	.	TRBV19	TGTGCCAGTAGCCCAAACACAATAGCTAACACTGAAGCTTTCTTT	CASSPNTIANTEAFF
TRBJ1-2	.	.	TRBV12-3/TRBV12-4	TGTGCCAGCAGCGGGGGGGGAGGCTACACCTTC	CASSGGGGYTF
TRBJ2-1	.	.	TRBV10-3	TGTGCCATCAGCGGAGGGAGTGAGCAGTTCTTC	CAISGGSEQFF
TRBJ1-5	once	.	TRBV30	TGTGCCTGGAGCCATCAGGATAATCAGCCCCAGCATTTT	CAWSHQDNQPQHF
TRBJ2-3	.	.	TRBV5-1	TGCGCCAGCAGCACCTCTACAGGACCAGGCACAGATACGCAGTATTTT	CASSTSTGPGTDTQYF
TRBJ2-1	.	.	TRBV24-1	TGTGCCACCAGTGATTCCCCCAGGAATGAGCAGTTCTTC	CATSDSPRNEQFF
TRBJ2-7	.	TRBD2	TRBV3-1	TGTGCCAGCAGCCCCACTAGCGCCTCCTACGAGCAGTACTTC	CASSPTSASYEQYF
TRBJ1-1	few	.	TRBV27	TGTGCCAGCAGCCTCTTCATGAACACTGAAGCTTTCTTT	CASSLFMNTEAFF
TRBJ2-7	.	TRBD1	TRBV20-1	TGCAGTGCGAAAGACAGGGCTGAGCAGTACTTC	CSAKDRAEQYF
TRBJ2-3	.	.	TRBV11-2	TGTGCCAGCAGAGCTCTAGCGTCAGATACGCAGTATTTT	CASRALASDTQYF
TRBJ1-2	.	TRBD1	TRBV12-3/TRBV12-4	TGTGCCAGCAGTCCCGGGACAGGGGGTTGGTATGGCTACACCTTC	CASSPGTGGWYGYTF
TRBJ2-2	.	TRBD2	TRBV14	TGTGCCAGCAGCCCTCGAACTAGCGGGAGGGCCGGGGAGCTGTTTTTT	CASSPRTSGRAGELFF
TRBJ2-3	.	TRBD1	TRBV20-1	TGCAGTGCCTCCGGGACAGGGGGCCCAGATACGCAGTATTTT	CSASGTGGPDTQYF
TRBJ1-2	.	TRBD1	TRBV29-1	TGCAGCGTCGGGACAGGGGGCGAGGGGGGCTACACCTTC	CSVGTGGEGGYTF
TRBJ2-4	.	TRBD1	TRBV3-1	TGTGCCAGCAGCCGAGTGACAGGGGGGGACAAAAACATTCAGTACTTC	CASSRVTGGDKNIQYF
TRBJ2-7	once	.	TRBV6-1	TGTGCCAGCAGTGAGAGTGGTTCCTACGAGCAGTACTTC	CASSESGSYEQYF
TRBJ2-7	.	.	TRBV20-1	TGCAGTGCTAGACACCCCGGACTGATGACGGAGCAGTACTTC	CSARHPGLMTEQYF
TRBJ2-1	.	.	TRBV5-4	TGTGCCAGCAGCTTGGACGAGCACAATGAGCAGTTCTTC	CASSLDEHNEQFF
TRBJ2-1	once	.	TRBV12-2	TGTGCAAGTCGCCCCGAGGGAGGGGATGAGCAGTTCTTC	CASRPEGGDEQFF
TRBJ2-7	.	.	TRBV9	TGTGCCAGCAGCGTAGATGGACCTGCGGGCGAGCAGTACTTC	CASSVDGPAGEQYF
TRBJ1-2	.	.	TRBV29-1	TGCAGCGTAACGACAGATGACAACTATGGCTACACCTTC	CSVTTDDNYGYTF
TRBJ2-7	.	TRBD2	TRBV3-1	TGTGCCAGCAGCCCGGGGGGAAGGTCCCACGAGCAGTACTTC	CASSPGGRSHEQYF
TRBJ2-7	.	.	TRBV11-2	TGTGCCAGCAGGGGCGAGGGACTCAGAGGCGAGCAGTACTTC	CASRGEGLRGEQYF
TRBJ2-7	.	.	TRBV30	TGTGCCTGGAGTGTACAGTCAGCTTCCTACGAGCAGTACTTC	CAWSVQSASYEQYF
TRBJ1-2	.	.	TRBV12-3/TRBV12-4	TGTGCCAGCAGTTTTGGACAGTATGGCTACACCTTC	CASSFGQYGYTF
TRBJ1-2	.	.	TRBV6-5	TGTGCCAGCAGTAACGGGGGGTATGGCTACACCTTC	CASSNGGYGYTF